This T cell receptor (beta chain) was identified during a study of blood T cell repertoires in COVID-19. In the study overall: Sites across the United States, Italy and Spain contributed samples from acute and convalescent COVID-19.

In assigning cohorts, the study relied on participant-reported clinical history. Concerning this clone itself: In the same sample, other DNA sequences code for this CDR3.

The CDR3 sequence is 16 residues long. V was clipped by 0 bases and J by 2 bases; unmatched bases: 4. The germline V gene encodes CDR1 SGHTA and CDR2 FQGNSA. Per the study methods: Amplifying reference gene primers gave estimates of nucleated cell counts. The assay was immunoSEQ multiplex PCR, and TCRdb's table has in-frame clones only and misses some. The V and J calls and clone size come from that table; D and trimming were worked out from the DNA. This table has roughly 150,000 clones, 80% to 85% appearing once. Sequencing input: PBMCs or T cells enriched from blood (not recorded which). J is TRBJ1-2 and V is TRBV7-2; 9 bases map to TRBD1. The clonotype originates from a woman in her fifties or sixties who had recovered from COVID-19. This CDR3 reads CASSLARTGANYGYTF. CDR3 nucleotide sequence: TGTGCCAGCAGCTTAGCCCGGACAGGGGCAAACTATGGCTACACCTTC.